This T cell receptor (beta chain) was recovered during a study of T cell responses to AZD1222 COVID-19 vaccine. Background on the study: Doses given second, at about 4 or about 12 weeks, were pooled.

Study results and caveats: Breadth and depth of Spike-specific TCRs rose after two AZD1222 doses. A mostly white British donor set with more females was recruited, and clonal diversity was possibly underestimated. Close to half of spike-specific TCRs reportedly recognize unmutated variant regions.

For this clone: What it recognizes is unknown. A far more abundant clone sits one base away, making this likely a read error.

TCRdb keeps only in-frame clones here, not all; method: immunoSEQ multiplex PCR. The sample records 110,000 or so clones, about 87% being singletons. Looked up from germline, CDR1 is SGDLS and CDR2 is YYNGEE. V was pared by 4 bases and J by 2 bases, with 2 bases between. This CDR3 is 11 amino acids long. Sequenced here: peripheral blood, sampled on day 0 of AZD1222 vaccination. The TCR comes from an adult in good health. The chain carries TRBV9 and TRBJ2-3, with D hard to call. CDR3 nucleotide sequence: TGTGCCAGCAGCCTCACAGATACGCAGTATTTT. Translation: CASSLTDTQYF.